One sample yielded the 21 T cell receptor beta chains listed below, sequenced in a study of OX40 agonist ivuxolimab in advanced cancers. Sequencing used immunoSEQ multiplex PCR; TCRdb keeps in-frame clones, though not all of them. The sample includes nearly 80,000 clones, about 83% of them seen just once. The material sequenced was CD4+ or CD8+ T cells sorted from blood, taken in a trial of the OX40 agonist ivuxolimab. Every receptor here comes from an adult with an advanced solid tumor such as melanoma, head and neck, liver or kidney cancer.

This clone was observed a few times. The V call is TRBV28, the J call TRBJ1-5, with 7 bases matching TRBD1. Germline assignment: CDR1 MDHEN and CDR2 SYDVKM. The ends lost 5 bases at V and 5 bases at J; junction bases unmatched: 9. CDR3 length: 15 residues. Here the CDR3 DNA reads TGTGCCAGCAGTCCGTCCGCAGGGGGGCATCAGCCCCAGCATTTT. It specifies CASSPSAGGHQPQHF.

The V gene is TRBV9, the J gene TRBJ1-1, with no clear D. The CDR3 is made up of 13 amino acids. The V gene's germline CDR1 is SGDLS and CDR2 YYNGEE. Trimming shortened V by 1 base and J by 4 bases, and 8 bases separated the two germline ends. CDR3 sequence (DNA): TGTGCCAGCAGCGTACTCATCGGCACTGAAGCTTTCTTT. Protein sequence: CASSVLIGTEAFF. The full variable domain, in which reference TRBV9 and TRBJ1-1 provide the parts outside the CDR3, is DSGVTQTPKHLITATGQRVTLRCSPRSGDLSVYWYQQSLDQGLQFLIQYYNGEERAKGNILERFSAQQFPDLHSELNLSSLELGDSALYFCASSVLIGTEAFFGQGTRLTVV.

The chain joins TRBV5-1 to TRBJ2-3, with D unclear. Germline lookup yields CDR1 SGHRS and CDR2 YFSETQ. The CDR3 sequence is 14 residues long. Deletions cut 4 bases from V and 2 bases from J, with 11 bases between. CDR3: CASSTMGTTDTQYF. CDR3 coding DNA: TGCGCCAGCAGCACAATGGGCACCACAGATACGCAGTATTTT.

This sequence joins TRBV7-2 and TRBJ2-5; a possible D gene is TRBD1 (5 bases). Germline V CDR1 and CDR2: SGHTA, FQGNSA. V gave up 4 bases and J gave up 5 bases, with 20 bases separating them. The CDR3 covers 16 residues. Here the CDR3 DNA reads TGTGCCAGCAGCTCCTTCCTGACAGTTGGTGGGGAGACCCAGTACTTC. Residues: CASSSFLTVGGETQYF.

V gene TRBV5-1 combines with J gene TRBJ2-7, with D tentatively TRBD1 (5 bases). The CDR3 extends over 15 amino acids. V lost 0 bases and J 1 base, leaving 11 bases between the germline ends. Germline loops: CDR1 SGHRS, CDR2 YFSETQ. Written as DNA, the CDR3 is TGCGCCAGCAGCTTGGGCCCACAGGAATCCTACGAGCAGTACTTC. Translated, it gives CASSLGPQESYEQYF.

In DNA, the CDR3 is TGTGCCAGCTCACTTGGGACAGGGGACTATGGCTACACCTTC. Amino acids: CASSLGTGDYGYTF. The V gene is TRBV18, the J gene TRBJ1-2, with 10 bases matching TRBD1. The CDR3 consists of 14 residues. Germline trimming cut 4 bases from V and 3 bases from J; bases unmatched to any gene: 2. Germline lookup yields CDR1 KGHSH and CDR2 LQKENI. The full variable domain, rest sourced from reference TRBV18 and TRBJ1-2, is NAGVMQNPRHLVRRRGQEARLRCSPMKGHSHVYWYRQLPEEGLKFMVYLQKENIIDESGMPKERFSAEFPKEGPSILRIQQVVRGDSAAYFCASSLGTGDYGYTFGSGTRLTVV.

This chain joins TRBV30 and TRBJ1-2, with a weak D call TRBD1 (6 bases). Trimming removed 3 bases from V and 8 bases from J, with 19 bases in between. The germline gives CDR1 GTSNPN, CDR2 SVGIG (reference sequence). The CDR3 is 14 residues long. CDR3 loop: CAWREDSSAGGYTF. The CDR3 coding sequence is TGTGCCTGGAGGGAGGACAGCTCTGCGGGAGGCTACACCTTC.

The chain has TRBV28 and TRBJ2-7; unclear D gene. V was trimmed by 2 bases and J by 7 bases, leaving 12 bases between them. The CDR3 has 13 residues. The germline V gene has CDR1 MDHEN and CDR2 SYDVKM. This CDR3 is CASSLEAPREQYF. The CDR3 nucleotides read TGTGCCAGCAGTTTAGAGGCCCCCCGGGAGCAGTACTTC.

The chain is built from TRBV28 and TRBJ1-3; a possible D gene is TRBD1 (5 bases). CDR1 and CDR2 (germline): MDHEN, SYDVKM. Trimming took off 7 bases at V and 4 bases at J, with 17 bases between the two ends. The CDR3 has 15 residues. CDR3 loop: CASNGGGRQGNTIYF. CDR3 nucleotide sequence: TGTGCCAGCAACGGCGGGGGAAGGCAGGGAAACACCATATATTTT. The full variable domain, rest sourced from reference TRBV28 and TRBJ1-3, is DVKVTQSSRYLVKRTGEKVFLECVQDMDHENMFWYRQDPGLGLRLIYFSYDVKMKEKGDIPEGYSVSREKKERFSLILESASTNQTSMYLCASNGGGRQGNTIYFGEGSWLTVV.

The chain employs TRBV11-2 and TRBJ1-2; no firm D call. The germline V and J ends were trimmed by 1 base and 2 bases, with 8 bases remaining between them. There are 14 residues in the CDR3. Per germline, CDR1 SGHAT and CDR2 FQNNGV. For the CDR3, the DNA is TGTGCCAGCAGCTTAGCGGGTGCGAACTATGGCTACACCTTC. This sequence encodes CASSLAGANYGYTF.

V and J are TRBV11-2 and TRBJ2-2, with 7 bases fitting TRBD1. Germline V gene sequence: CDR1 SGHAT, CDR2 FQNNGV. This CDR3 contains 13 residues. Trimming took 7 bases from V and 3 from J; bases not matched to a gene: 2. For the CDR3, the DNA is TGTGCCAGCAACAGGGGTGACACCGGGGAGCTGTTTTTT. Its translation: CASNRGDTGELFF.

The chain carries TRBV7-2 and TRBJ1-1; D not resolved. From germline, CDR1 is SGHTA and CDR2 FQGNSA. The CDR3 loop spans 13 amino acids. Trimming cost V 0 bases and J 3 bases, with 5 bases left between them. This CDR3 reads CASSLAAYTEAFF. DNA of the CDR3: TGTGCCAGCAGCTTAGCGGCCTACACTGAAGCTTTCTTT.

This clone was found a few times. Distinct nucleotide sequences in the sample also encode this CDR3. The gene calls are TRBV5-6 and TRBJ1-2, with TRBD1 as a possible D gene (5 bases). Germline CDR1 is SGHDT and CDR2 is YYEEEE. This CDR3 comprises 13 residues. Trimming took 0 bases from V and 4 from J, leaving 7 bases between them. CDR3 coding DNA: TGTGCCAGCAGCTTGGGACAGAGCTATGGCTACACCTTC. It encodes CASSLGQSYGYTF.

This rearrangement joins TRBV18 to TRBJ1-5, with D possibly TRBD1 on 5 matching bases. The V gene's germline CDR1 is KGHSH and CDR2 LQKENI. The CDR3 is made up of 15 amino acids. V was shortened by 3 bases and J by 4 bases, with 13 bases between the two germline ends. As DNA, the CDR3 is TGTGCCAGCTCACCGATCCTGGGGGTGAATCAGCCCCAGCATTTT. Protein sequence: CASSPILGVNQPQHF.

V usage is TRBV30 and J usage is TRBJ1-5, with D hard to call. This CDR3 has 13 residues. Trimming took 4 bases from V and 0 from J, leaving 7 bases between them. Per the germline V gene, CDR1 is GTSNPN and CDR2 is SVGIG (reference sequence). The DNA for the CDR3 is TGTGCCTGGAATGAGATTAGCAATCAGCCCCAGCATTTT. Its protein product is CAWNEISNQPQHF.

This clone appeared once. This rearrangement joins TRBV30 to TRBJ2-1; 11 bases fit TRBD2. V shed 0 bases, J shed 2 bases, and the junction held 3 bases outside the gene matches. The V gene's germline CDR1 is GTSNPN and CDR2 SVGIG (reference sequence). CDR3 length: 16 amino acids. CDR3 region: CAWSVLAGVPYNEQFF. The CDR3 bases are TGTGCCTGGAGTGTACTAGCGGGAGTACCCTACAATGAGCAGTTCTTC.

V gene TRBV7-2 combines with J gene TRBJ2-1; 8 bases agree with TRBD2. V shed 4 bases and J 3 bases; nucleotides not matched to a gene: 5. Germline V gene lookup returns CDR1 SGHTA and CDR2 FQGNSA. This CDR3 region has 15 residues. DNA for the CDR3: TGTGCCAGCAGCTCGGCTAGCGGGTTCTACAATGAGCAGTTCTTC. It translates to CASSSASGFYNEQFF.

The chain recombines TRBV6-1 with TRBJ1-5; no firm D call. The CDR3 length is 13 residues. V dropped 11 bases and J dropped 2 bases, with 13 bases sitting between them. Germline assignment: CDR1 MNHNS and CDR2 SASEGT. The CDR3 reads CASGLRGNQPQHF. CDR3 coding DNA: TGTGCCTCCGGTCTTCGGGGCAATCAGCCCCAGCATTTT.

DNA of the CDR3: TGTGCCAGCAGCGGGGCGGGGGCAGATACGCAGTATTTT. Translation gives CASSGAGADTQYF. The rearrangement uses TRBV9 and TRBJ2-3, with 7 bases identical to TRBD2. This CDR3 is built from 13 residues. Losses at the gene ends were 3 bases for V and 4 bases for J; bases not matched to a gene: 2. Germline assignment: CDR1 SGDLS and CDR2 YYNGEE.

The chain recombines TRBV5-1 with TRBJ1-3; D possibly corresponds to TRBD1 (6 bases). This CDR3 is 16 amino acids long. In germline, CDR1 is SGHRS, CDR2 YFSETQ. The V end lost 1 base, the J end lost 5 bases, and 16 bases lay between the germline ends. CDR3 protein: CASSLNERGRRNTIYF. The DNA for the CDR3 is TGCGCCAGCAGCTTGAATGAACGGGGGCGCCGAAACACCATATATTTT.

V usage is TRBV5-1 and J usage is TRBJ2-2; TRBD1 aligns across 11 bases. Looked up from germline, CDR1 is SGHRS and CDR2 is YFSETQ. Trimming at V came to 3 bases and at J to 5 bases, leaving 3 bases not matched to a gene. The CDR3 is 15 residues long. The CDR3 DNA sequence: TGCGCCAGCAGCTCGGGACAGGGGGAAACCGGGGAGCTGTTTTTT. Translating gives CASSSGQGETGELFF.